This TCR beta chain was observed in a study of cytomegalovirus exposure and HLA in healthy donors. Germline CDR1 reads MNHEY; CDR2 reads SVGAGI. This CDR3 spans 14 amino acids. V dropped 5 bases and J dropped 0 bases, with 11 bases sitting between them. The assay was immunoSEQ multiplex PCR, and TCRdb's table has in-frame clones only and misses some. Of around 70,000 clones in the sample, about 94% were seen once. The sequence came from a man in his late teens or twenties in good health and CMV-seropositive. Sample: PBMCs. This rearrangement joins TRBV6-5 to TRBJ2-7; tentatively, D is TRBD2 (6 bases). The CDR3 region has the DNA TGTGCCAGCAGTGGTAGCGGTAGCTCCTACGAGCAGTACTTC. It specifies CASSGSGSSYEQYF.